A selection of T cell receptor beta chains follows, all from one sample in a study of OX40 agonist ivuxolimab in advanced cancers. Generated by immunoSEQ multiplex PCR, the TCRdb table keeps only in-frame clones and is missing some. Among 60,000 to 80,000 clones listed, 80% to 90% were seen once. This specimen consisted of CD4+ or CD8+ T cells sorted from blood, obtained in a trial of the OX40 agonist ivuxolimab. The receptor set was obtained from an adult with an advanced solid tumor such as melanoma, head and neck, liver or kidney cancer. Each CDR3 is given with its conserved first and last residue. The order of the fields is clone size, J gene, V gene, D gene, CDR3 protein, CDR3 DNA. D genes are given only for firm matches. Size values are once, few and many counts, or a class for expanded clones, and some rows have none.

>NA|TRBJ2-1|TRBV28|NA
CATASDALLNEQFF
TGTGCCACAGCTAGCGACGCACTACTCAATGAGCAGTTCTTC
>NA|TRBJ1-1|TRBV28|NA
CASTSGGLNTEAFF
TGTGCCAGCACCTCGGGGGGCCTGAACACTGAAGCTTTCTTT
>NA|TRBJ1-4|TRBV5-4|TRBD1
CASSLEGGADGKLFF
TGTGCCAGCAGCTTGGAAGGGGGCGCAGATGGAAAACTGTTTTTT
>few|TRBJ2-1|TRBV7-2|TRBD1
CASSFGTGGRLNNEQFF
TGTGCCAGCAGCTTTGGGACAGGGGGCCGACTTAACAATGAGCAGTTCTTC
>NA|TRBJ2-7|TRBV6-5|TRBD1
CASSRPGTGNEQYF
TGTGCCAGCAGTCGTCCCGGGACAGGGAACGAGCAGTACTTC
>NA|TRBJ2-7|TRBV10-3|TRBD2
CAIGAGGTYEQYF
TGTGCCATCGGGGCGGGAGGAACCTACGAGCAGTACTTC
>NA|TRBJ2-3|TRBV6-5|NA
CASGLLGANTDTQYF
TGTGCCAGCGGTCTCCTAGGAGCGAACACAGATACGCAGTATTTT
>NA|TRBJ2-7|TRBV6-1|TRBD2
CASSERVSGSSEQYF
TGTGCCAGCAGTGAACGTGTTAGCGGGAGTTCCGAGCAGTACTTC
>NA|TRBJ2-5|TRBV27|NA
CASSFDRLRVQETQYF
TGTGCCAGCAGTTTTGACCGTCTTAGGGTACAAGAGACCCAGTACTTC
>NA|TRBJ2-1|TRBV7-9|TRBD2
CASSQGQAGTSGSDEQFF
TGTGCCAGCAGCCAAGGACAGGCCGGGACTAGCGGGAGTGATGAGCAGTTCTTC
>NA|TRBJ1-1|TRBV7-9|NA
CASSLVGGVSTEAFF
TGTGCCAGCAGCTTAGTTGGGGGAGTCAGCACTGAAGCTTTCTTT
>NA|TRBJ2-3|TRBV13|TRBD1
CASSDYRGGTDTQYF
TGTGCCAGCAGCGACTACAGGGGGGGCACAGATACGCAGTATTTT
>few|TRBJ1-2|TRBV15|NA
CATSRDRTEERYTF
TGTGCCACCAGCAGAGATCGGACGGAGGAACGCTACACCTTC
>NA|TRBJ1-5|TRBV6-1|NA
CASFGGGNIPHF
NA
>NA|TRBJ2-5|TRBV4-1|NA
CASSQDSLQTQYF
TGCGCCAGCAGCCAAGACTCACTTCAGACCCAGTACTTC
>NA|TRBJ2-5|TRBV28|NA
CASSSEGETQYF
TGTGCCAGCAGTTCCGAGGGGGAGACCCAGTACTTC
>NA|TRBJ2-3|TRBV11-3|NA
CASSSLATDTQYF
TGTGCCAGCAGCTCCCTAGCAACGGATACGCAGTATTTT
>NA|TRBJ2-1|TRBV5-1|NA
CASSLTGGRNEQFF
TGCGCCAGCAGCTTGACCGGAGGGCGCAATGAGCAGTTCTTC
>NA|TRBJ1-4|TRBV7-2|TRBD1
CASSRGGTANEKLFF
TGTGCCAGCAGCCGGGGCGGGACAGCTAATGAAAAACTGTTTTTT
>NA|TRBJ2-3|TRBV4-1|TRBD2
CASDDLGLAGAPDTQYF
TGCGCCAGCGATGATTTGGGACTAGCGGGAGCCCCAGATACGCAGTATTTT
>NA|TRBJ1-5|TRBV5-1|NA
CASSPGATGYNQPQHF
TGCGCCAGCAGCCCCGGGGCCACAGGGTACAATCAGCCCCAGCATTTT
>NA|TRBJ1-1|TRBV11-2|NA
CASSSPTGNTEAFF
TGTGCCAGCAGCTCCCCGACTGGGAACACTGAAGCTTTCTTT
>NA|TRBJ2-3|TRBV18|NA
CASSPGLKRQYF
TGTGCCAGCTCACCGGGGCTGAAGCGGCAGTATTTT
>NA|TRBJ2-7|TRBV6-5|NA
CASSTNGGREQYF
TGTGCCAGCAGCACCAACGGGGGCCGCGAGCAGTACTTC
>NA|TRBJ2-7|TRBV10-2|TRBD2
CASSALAGDSYEQYF
TGCGCCAGCAGTGCTCTAGCGGGAGATAGCTACGAGCAGTACTTC
>NA|TRBJ2-1|TRBV10-1|TRBD2
CASSESLAGVIEQFF
TGCGCCAGCAGTGAATCCCTAGCGGGAGTGATTGAGCAGTTCTTC
>NA|TRBJ2-7|TRBV19|TRBD2
CASSQAGVTEQYF
TGTGCCAGTAGCCAAGCGGGAGTGACCGAGCAGTACTTC
>NA|TRBJ2-1|TRBV5-5|TRBD2
CASSLGLAASFESSYNEQFF
TGTGCCAGCAGTCTTGGACTAGCGGCCAGCTTTGAGAGTTCCTACAATGAGCAGTTCTTC
>NA|TRBJ2-7|TRBV6-5|NA
CASLRDGTYEQYF
TGTGCCAGCCTCCGGGACGGAACCTACGAGCAGTACTTC
>NA|TRBJ2-7|TRBV5-4|NA
CASSSDREGYEQYF
TGTGCCAGCAGCTCGGACAGGGAGGGATACGAGCAGTACTTC
>NA|TRBJ1-1|TRBV7-9|NA
CASSRSSGGGTEAFF
TGTGCCAGCAGCCGCAGCTCGGGGGGCGGAACTGAAGCTTTCTTT
>NA|TRBJ2-1|TRBV4-1|NA
CASSLGFGDEQFF
TGCGCCAGCAGCCTAGGCTTCGGCGATGAGCAGTTCTTC
>NA|TRBJ2-7|TRBV5-1|TRBD2
CASGPGTIQPQQYF
TGCGCCAGCGGGCCAGGGACTATCCAGCCCCAGCAGTACTTC
>NA|TRBJ2-6|TRBV27|TRBD2
CASSLASGRARSGANVLTF
TGTGCCAGCAGTTTAGCTAGCGGGAGGGCAAGATCCGGGGCCAACGTCCTGACTTTC
>NA|TRBJ1-6|TRBV5-6|TRBD1
CASSGGTENSIHRVTLHF
TGTGCCAGCAGCGGCGGGACAGAGAATTCAATTCATAGAGTTACCCTCCACTTT
>few|TRBJ2-5|TRBV27|NA
CASSFISDQETQYF
TGTGCCAGCAGTTTTATTTCCGACCAAGAGACCCAGTACTTC
>NA|TRBJ2-1|TRBV18|NA
CASSPDRNEQFF
TGTGCCAGCTCACCAGACCGCAATGAGCAGTTCTTC
>NA|TRBJ2-3|TRBV19|NA
CASSIGGSIDTQYF
TGTGCCAGTAGTATAGGGGGTAGTATAGATACGCAGTATTTT
>NA|TRBJ1-1|TRBV19|NA
CASSIDRSVGTEAFF
TGTGCCAGTAGTATAGATCGGTCCGTGGGAACTGAAGCTTTCTTT
>NA|TRBJ1-2|TRBV18|TRBD1
CASSQGAVDGYTF
TGTGCCAGCTCACAGGGGGCTGTAGATGGCTACACCTTC
>NA|TRBJ2-5|TRBV28|NA
CASTPSDQETQYF
TGTGCCAGCACTCCCAGCGACCAAGAGACCCAGTACTTC
>NA|TRBJ2-1|TRBV20-1|NA
CSARENNEQFF
TGCAGTGCTAGAGAGAACAATGAGCAGTTCTTC
>NA|TRBJ1-3|TRBV27|NA
CASRGWWKAGNTIYF
TGTGCCAGCAGAGGTTGGTGGAAGGCTGGAAACACCATATATTTT
>NA|TRBJ2-7|TRBV5-1|NA
CASSAIPSVHSNSYEQYF
TGCGCCAGCAGCGCGATCCCTAGCGTGCACTCTAACTCCTACGAGCAGTACTTC
>NA|TRBJ2-7|TRBV15|TRBD2
CATSRERLAGADEQYF
TGTGCCACCAGCAGAGAACGACTAGCGGGAGCTGACGAGCAGTACTTC
>once|TRBJ2-2|TRBV12-1|NA
CASSPFAGWAGELFF
TGTGCCAGCAGCCCCTTTGCGGGATGGGCCGGGGAGCTGTTTTTT
>NA|TRBJ2-7|TRBV28|NA
CASSTSGPSYEQYF
TGTGCCAGCAGCACCTCGGGACCTAGCTACGAGCAGTACTTC
>NA|TRBJ2-2|TRBV7-6|NA
CASSLMGNFANTGELFF
TGTGCCAGCAGCTTAATGGGCAACTTCGCGAACACCGGGGAGCTGTTTTTT
>NA|TRBJ2-7|TRBV9|TRBD1
CASSVAGTGGSEQYF
TGTGCCAGCAGCGTAGCTGGGACAGGGGGAAGTGAGCAGTACTTC
>NA|TRBJ2-5|TRBV5-1|NA
CASTPGGETQYF
TGCGCCAGCACCCCAGGAGGAGAGACCCAGTACTTC
>NA|TRBJ2-7|TRBV6-1|NA
CASIPGTVTYEQYF
TGTGCCAGCATCCCCGGGACCGTTACCTACGAGCAGTACTTC
>NA|TRBJ2-3|TRBV19|TRBD2
CASKRSGVGGDTQYF
TGTGCCAGTAAAAGGAGCGGGGTAGGTGGAGATACGCAGTATTTT
>NA|TRBJ2-7|TRBV28|NA
CASSSPPAAHEQYF
TGTGCCAGCAGTTCGCCCCCCGCGGCTCACGAGCAGTACTTC
>once|TRBJ1-5|TRBV11-2|NA
CASSLVGEQPQHF
TGTGCCAGCAGCTTAGTCGGGGAACAGCCCCAGCATTTT
>NA|TRBJ2-3|TRBV7-2|TRBD2
CASSPSGRDDTQYF
TGTGCCAGCAGCCCGAGCGGGAGGGACGATACGCAGTATTTT
>NA|TRBJ1-1|TRBV4-2|TRBD1
CASSQEGRGRTEAFF
TGTGCCAGCAGCCAAGAGGGTAGGGGGCGAACTGAAGCTTTCTTT
>few|TRBJ2-3|TRBV6-5|TRBD2
CASSSILGGDTQYF
TGTGCCAGCAGTTCGATTTTGGGAGGGGATACGCAGTATTTT
>NA|TRBJ2-3|TRBV7-9|NA
CATSRDFTDTQYF
TGTGCCACTAGCCGGGACTTCACAGATACGCAGTATTTT
>NA|TRBJ1-1|TRBV28|NA
CASSFGTGSPDTEAFF
TGTGCCAGCAGTTTCGGCACAGGCTCCCCTGACACTGAAGCTTTCTTT
>few|TRBJ2-5|TRBV11-2|TRBD2
CASSSPTSGRYQETQYF
TGTGCCAGCAGCTCCCCGACTAGCGGGAGATACCAAGAGACCCAGTACTTC